This T cell receptor beta chain was found in a study of OX40 agonist ivuxolimab in advanced cancers. Study-wide context: Dose-escalation patients had hepatocellular carcinoma, melanoma, renal cell or head and neck cancer. Findings and limits, study-wide: The study found that CD8+ T cells averaged more expanded clones than CD4+. The antigen specificity of the peripheral T cells (those that were expanded) was not determined. Among the lowest peripheral clonal expansion occurred in 0.1-3.0 mg/kg partial responders.

Trimming stripped 0 bases from V and 6 bases from J, with 13 bases between. CDR1 is SGHRS and CDR2 is YFSETQ in the germline V gene. This CDR3 comprises 14 residues. As for this clone: The antigen is undetermined.

The assay was immunoSEQ multiplex PCR, and TCRdb's table has in-frame clones only and misses some. The table records over 30,000 clones, roughly 84% of them present only once. The material was CD4+ or CD8+ T cells sorted from blood, obtained in a trial of the OX40 agonist ivuxolimab. This TCR was sampled from an adult with an advanced solid tumor such as melanoma, head and neck, liver or kidney cancer. V is TRBV5-1 and J is TRBJ2-7; tentative D call: TRBD2 (6 bases). The CDR3 loop is CASSLGRKEGEQYF. The CDR3 nucleotides are TGCGCCAGCAGCTTGGGGAGGAAGGAGGGCGAGCAGTACTTC.